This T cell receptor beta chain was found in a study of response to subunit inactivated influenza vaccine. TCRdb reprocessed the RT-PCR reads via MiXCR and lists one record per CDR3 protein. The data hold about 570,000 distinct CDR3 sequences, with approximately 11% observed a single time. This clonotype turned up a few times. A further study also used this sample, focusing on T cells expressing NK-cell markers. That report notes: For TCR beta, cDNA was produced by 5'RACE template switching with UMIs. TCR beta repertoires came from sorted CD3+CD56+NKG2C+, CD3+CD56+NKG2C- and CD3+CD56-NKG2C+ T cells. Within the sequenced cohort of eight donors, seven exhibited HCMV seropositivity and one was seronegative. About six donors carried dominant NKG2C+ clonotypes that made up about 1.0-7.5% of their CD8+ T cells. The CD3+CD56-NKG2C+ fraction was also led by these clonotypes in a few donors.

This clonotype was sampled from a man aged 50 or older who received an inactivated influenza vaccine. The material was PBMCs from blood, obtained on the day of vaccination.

The CDR3 bases are TGTGCCAGCAGTTTGATCCAAGAGACCCAGTACTTC. This sequence encodes CASSLIQETQYF. The rearrangement joins TRBV12-3 or TRBV12-4 to TRBJ2-5; D not resolved. V was trimmed by 3 bases and J by 1 base, leaving 3 bases between them. The CDR3 sequence is 12 residues long.